This T cell receptor beta chain came from a study of T-cell memory formation after mild COVID-19. From the 5' RACE reads, TCRdb called clonotypes with MiXCR, one entry per CDR3 protein. This sample has 150,000 to 200,000 distinct CDR3 sequences, with about 28% found just once. This clonotype was seen a handful of times. Its target is not known. Study results and limitations: Clones that contracted from day 15 to 85 had balanced CD4/CD8; later expanders were CD4+ biased.

Input material: PBMCs or a T cell subset sorted from them (not recorded which). The origin of this receptor is an adult woman who had mild COVID-19 (a few samples of this study predate the infection). Cell type and time point are not known.

CDR3 region: CASSGMTGELFF. DNA of the CDR3: TGTGCCAGCAGTGGGATGACCGGGGAGCTGTTTTTT. The chain is built from TRBV27 and TRBJ2-2; the D is unclear. From germline, CDR1 is MNHEY and CDR2 SMNVEV (reference sequence). Trimming took off 5 bases at V and 5 bases at J, with 6 bases between the two ends. This CDR3 spans 12 amino acids.